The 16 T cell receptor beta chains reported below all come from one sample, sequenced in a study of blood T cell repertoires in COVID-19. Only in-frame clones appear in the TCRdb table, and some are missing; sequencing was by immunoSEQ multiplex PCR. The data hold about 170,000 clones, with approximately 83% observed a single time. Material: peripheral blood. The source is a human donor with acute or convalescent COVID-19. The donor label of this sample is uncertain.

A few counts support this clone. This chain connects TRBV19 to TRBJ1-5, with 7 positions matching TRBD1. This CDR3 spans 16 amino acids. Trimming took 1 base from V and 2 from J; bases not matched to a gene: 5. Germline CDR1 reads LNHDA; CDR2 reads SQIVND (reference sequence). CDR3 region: CASSIATGKGNQPQHF. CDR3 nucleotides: TGTGCCAGTAGTATAGCGACAGGGAAGGGCAATCAGCCCCAGCATTTT.

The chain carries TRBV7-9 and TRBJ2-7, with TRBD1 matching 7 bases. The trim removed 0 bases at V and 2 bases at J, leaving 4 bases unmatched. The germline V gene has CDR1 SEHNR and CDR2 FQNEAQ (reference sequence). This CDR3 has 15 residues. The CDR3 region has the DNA TGTGCCAGCAGCTTAGCGATAGGGGGCCCCTACGAGCAGTACTTC. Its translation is CASSLAIGGPYEQYF.

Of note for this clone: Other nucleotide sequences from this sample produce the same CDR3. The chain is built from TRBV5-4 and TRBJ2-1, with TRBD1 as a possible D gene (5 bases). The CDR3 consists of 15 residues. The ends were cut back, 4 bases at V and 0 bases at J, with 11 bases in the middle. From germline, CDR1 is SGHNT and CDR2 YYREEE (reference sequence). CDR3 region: CASSLDTSSYNEQFF. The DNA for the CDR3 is TGTGCCAGCAGCCTGGACACCTCCTCCTACAATGAGCAGTTCTTC.

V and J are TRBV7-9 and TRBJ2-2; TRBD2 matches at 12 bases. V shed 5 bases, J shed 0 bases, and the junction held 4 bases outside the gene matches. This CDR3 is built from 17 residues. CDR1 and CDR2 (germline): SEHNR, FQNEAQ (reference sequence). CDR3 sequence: CASSPLAGGPNTGELFF. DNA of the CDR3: TGTGCCAGCAGCCCACTAGCGGGGGGCCCGAACACCGGGGAGCTGTTTTTT.

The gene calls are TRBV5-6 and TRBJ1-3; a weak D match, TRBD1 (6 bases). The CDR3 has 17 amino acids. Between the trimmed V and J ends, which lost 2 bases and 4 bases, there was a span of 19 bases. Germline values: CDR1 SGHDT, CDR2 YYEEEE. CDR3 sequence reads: CASSFQTRGGQGNTIYF. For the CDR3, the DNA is TGTGCCAGCAGCTTCCAGACCCGGGGGGGCCAAGGAAACACCATATATTTT.

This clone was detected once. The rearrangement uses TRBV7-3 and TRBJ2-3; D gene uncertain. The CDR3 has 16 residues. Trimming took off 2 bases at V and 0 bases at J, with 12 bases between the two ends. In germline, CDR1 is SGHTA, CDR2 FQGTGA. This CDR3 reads CASSLGVSQSTDTQYF. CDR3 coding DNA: TGTGCCAGCAGCTTAGGAGTGTCCCAGAGCACAGATACGCAGTATTTT.

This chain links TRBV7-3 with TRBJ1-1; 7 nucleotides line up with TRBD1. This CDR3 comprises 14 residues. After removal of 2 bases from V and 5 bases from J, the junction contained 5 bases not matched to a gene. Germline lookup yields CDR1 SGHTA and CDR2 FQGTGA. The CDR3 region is CASSLGRGETEAFF. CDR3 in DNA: TGTGCCAGCAGCTTAGGCAGGGGGGAGACTGAAGCTTTCTTT.

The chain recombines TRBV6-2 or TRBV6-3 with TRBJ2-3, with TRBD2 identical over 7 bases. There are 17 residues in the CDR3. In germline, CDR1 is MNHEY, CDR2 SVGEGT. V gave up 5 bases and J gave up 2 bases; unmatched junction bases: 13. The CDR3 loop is CASSPYRLAPNTDTQYF. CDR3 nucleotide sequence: TGTGCCAGCAGTCCCTACAGACTAGCACCGAACACAGATACGCAGTATTTT.

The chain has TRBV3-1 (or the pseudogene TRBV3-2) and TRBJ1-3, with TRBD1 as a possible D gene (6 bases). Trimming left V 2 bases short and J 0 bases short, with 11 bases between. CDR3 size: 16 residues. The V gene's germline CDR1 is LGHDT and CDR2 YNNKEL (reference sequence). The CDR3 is CASSQRQVFSGNTIYF. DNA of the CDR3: TGTGCCAGCAGCCAAAGACAGGTATTCTCTGGAAACACCATATATTTT.

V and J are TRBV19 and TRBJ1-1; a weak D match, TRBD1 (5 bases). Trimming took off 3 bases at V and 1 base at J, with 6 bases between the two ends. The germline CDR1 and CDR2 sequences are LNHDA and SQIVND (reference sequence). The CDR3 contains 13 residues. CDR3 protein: CASSMTENTEAFF. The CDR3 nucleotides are TGTGCCAGTAGTATGACAGAGAACACTGAAGCTTTCTTT.

The CDR3 loop is CASSNRGGDTGELFF. As DNA, the CDR3 is TGTGCCAGCAGCAACCGGGGGGGAGACACCGGGGAGCTGTTTTTT. The rearrangement uses TRBV9 and TRBJ2-2; TRBD2 aligns across 8 bases. The ends lost 4 bases at V and 3 bases at J; junction bases unmatched: 5. CDR3 length: 15 residues. The germline V gene encodes CDR1 SGDLS and CDR2 YYNGEE.

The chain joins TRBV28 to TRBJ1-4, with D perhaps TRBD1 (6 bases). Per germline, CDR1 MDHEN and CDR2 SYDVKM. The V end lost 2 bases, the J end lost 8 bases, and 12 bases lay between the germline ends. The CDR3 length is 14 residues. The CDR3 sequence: CASSLQGRGEKLFF. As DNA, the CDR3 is TGTGCCAGCAGTTTACAGGGGAGAGGAGAAAAACTGTTTTTT.

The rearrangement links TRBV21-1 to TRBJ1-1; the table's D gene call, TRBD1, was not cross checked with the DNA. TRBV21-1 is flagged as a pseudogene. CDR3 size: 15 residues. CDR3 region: CASSAPRDRNTEAFF. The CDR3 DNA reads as TGTGCCAGCAGCGCGCCCCGGGACAGGAACACTGAAGCTTTCTTT.

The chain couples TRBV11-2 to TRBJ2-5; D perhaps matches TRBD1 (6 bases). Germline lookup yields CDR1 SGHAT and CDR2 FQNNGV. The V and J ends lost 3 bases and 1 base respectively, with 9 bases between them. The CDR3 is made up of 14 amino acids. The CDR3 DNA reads TGTGCCAGCAGCTTTGCAGGGGTCCAAGAGACCCAGTACTTC. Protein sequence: CASSFAGVQETQYF. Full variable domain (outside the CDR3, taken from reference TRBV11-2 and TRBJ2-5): EAGVAQSPRYKIIEKRQSVAFWCNPISGHATLYWYQQILGQGPKLLIQFQNNGVVDDSQLPKDRFSAERLKGVDSTLKIQPAKLEDSAVYLCASSFAGVQETQYFGPGTRLLVL.

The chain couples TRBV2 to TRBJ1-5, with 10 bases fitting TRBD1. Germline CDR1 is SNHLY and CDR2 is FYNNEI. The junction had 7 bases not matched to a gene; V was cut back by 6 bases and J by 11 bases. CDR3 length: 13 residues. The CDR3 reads CASRTGGPGAQHF. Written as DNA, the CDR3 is TGTGCCAGCAGGACAGGGGGCCCTGGGGCCCAGCATTTT.

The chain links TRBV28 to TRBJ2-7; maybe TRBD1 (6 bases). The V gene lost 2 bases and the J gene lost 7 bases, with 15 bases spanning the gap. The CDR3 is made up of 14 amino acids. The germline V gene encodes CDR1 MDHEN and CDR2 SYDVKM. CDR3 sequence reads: CASSLGTFLDEQYF. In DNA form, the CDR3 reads TGTGCCAGCAGTTTAGGGACATTTCTTGATGAGCAGTACTTC.